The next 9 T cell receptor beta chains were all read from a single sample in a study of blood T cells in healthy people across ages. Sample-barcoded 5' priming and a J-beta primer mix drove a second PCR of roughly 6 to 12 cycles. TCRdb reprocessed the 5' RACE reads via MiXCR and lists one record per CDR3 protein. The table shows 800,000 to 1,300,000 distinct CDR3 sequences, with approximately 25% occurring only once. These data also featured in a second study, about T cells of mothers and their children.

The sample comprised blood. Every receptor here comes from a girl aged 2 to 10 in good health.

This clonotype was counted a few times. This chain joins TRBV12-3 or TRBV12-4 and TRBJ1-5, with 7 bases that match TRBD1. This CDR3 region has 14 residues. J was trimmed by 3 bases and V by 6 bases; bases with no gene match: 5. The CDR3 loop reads CASSKTGINQPQHF. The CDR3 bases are TGTGCCAGCAGCAAGACAGGGATCAATCAGCCCCAGCATTTT.

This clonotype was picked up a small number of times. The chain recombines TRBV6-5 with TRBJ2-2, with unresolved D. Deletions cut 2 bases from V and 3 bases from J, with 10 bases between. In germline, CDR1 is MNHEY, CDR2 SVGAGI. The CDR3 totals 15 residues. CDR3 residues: CASSYTIFDTGELFF. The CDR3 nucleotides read TGTGCCAGCAGTTACACGATTTTCGACACCGGGGAGCTGTTTTTT.

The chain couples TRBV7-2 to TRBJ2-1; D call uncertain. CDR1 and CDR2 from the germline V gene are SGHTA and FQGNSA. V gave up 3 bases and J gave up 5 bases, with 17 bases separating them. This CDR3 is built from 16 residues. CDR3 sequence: CASSFLRKTPDNEQFF. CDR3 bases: TGTGCCAGCAGCTTCCTAAGAAAAACGCCAGACAATGAGCAGTTCTTC.

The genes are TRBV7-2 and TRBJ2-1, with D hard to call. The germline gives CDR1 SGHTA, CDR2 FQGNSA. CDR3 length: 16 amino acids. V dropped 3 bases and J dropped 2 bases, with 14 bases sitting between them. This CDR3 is CASSLAVGITYNEQFF. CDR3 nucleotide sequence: TGTGCCAGCAGCTTGGCCGTAGGTATCACCTACAATGAGCAGTTCTTC.

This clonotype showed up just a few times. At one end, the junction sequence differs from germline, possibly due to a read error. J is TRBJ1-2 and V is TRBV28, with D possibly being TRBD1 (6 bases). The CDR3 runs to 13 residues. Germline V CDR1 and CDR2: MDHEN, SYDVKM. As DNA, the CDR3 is TGTGCCAGCAGTTCGGGACATTTCGCGTTCGGGGGGTTC. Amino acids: CASSSGHFAFGGF.

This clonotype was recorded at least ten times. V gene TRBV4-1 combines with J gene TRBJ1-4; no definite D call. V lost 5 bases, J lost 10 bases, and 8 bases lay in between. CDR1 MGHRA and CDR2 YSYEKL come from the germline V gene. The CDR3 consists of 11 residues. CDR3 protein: CASSKTGKLFF. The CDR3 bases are TGCGCCAGCAGCAAGACGGGAAAACTGTTTTTT.

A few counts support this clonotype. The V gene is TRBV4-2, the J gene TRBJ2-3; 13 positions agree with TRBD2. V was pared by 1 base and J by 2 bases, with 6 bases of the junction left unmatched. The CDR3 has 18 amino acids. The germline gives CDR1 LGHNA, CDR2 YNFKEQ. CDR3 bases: TGTGCCAGCAGCCAAGGGGCGGGACTAGCGGGATTCACAGATACGCAGTATTTT. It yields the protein CASSQGAGLAGFTDTQYF.

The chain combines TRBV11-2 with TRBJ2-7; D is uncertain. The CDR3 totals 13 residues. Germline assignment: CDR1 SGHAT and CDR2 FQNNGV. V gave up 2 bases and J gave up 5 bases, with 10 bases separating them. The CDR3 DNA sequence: TGTGCCAGCAGCTTAATGTGGATCGACGAGCAGTACTTC. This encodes CASSLMWIDEQYF.

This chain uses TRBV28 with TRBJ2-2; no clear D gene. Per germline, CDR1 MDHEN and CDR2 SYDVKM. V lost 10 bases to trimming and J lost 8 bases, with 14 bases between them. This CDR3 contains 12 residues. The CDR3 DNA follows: TGTGCCACTACGGCTTCCCATGGGGAGCTGTTTTTT. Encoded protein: CATTASHGELFF.